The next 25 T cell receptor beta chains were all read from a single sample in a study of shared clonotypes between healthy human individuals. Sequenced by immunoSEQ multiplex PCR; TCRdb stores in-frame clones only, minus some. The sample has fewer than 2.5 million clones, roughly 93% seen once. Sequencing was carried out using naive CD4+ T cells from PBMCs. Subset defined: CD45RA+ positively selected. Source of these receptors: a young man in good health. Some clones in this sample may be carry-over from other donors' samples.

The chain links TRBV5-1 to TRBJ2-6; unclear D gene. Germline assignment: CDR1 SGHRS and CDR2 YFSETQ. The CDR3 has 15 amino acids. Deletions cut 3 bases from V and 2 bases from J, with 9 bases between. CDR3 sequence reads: CASSSDGPGANVLTF. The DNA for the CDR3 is TGCGCCAGCAGCTCAGATGGCCCTGGGGCCAACGTCCTGACTTTC.

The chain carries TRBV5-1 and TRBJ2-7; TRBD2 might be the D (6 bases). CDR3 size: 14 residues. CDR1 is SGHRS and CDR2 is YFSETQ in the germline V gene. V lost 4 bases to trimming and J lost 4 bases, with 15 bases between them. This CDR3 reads CASSPASAGYEQYF. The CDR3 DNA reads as TGCGCCAGCAGCCCAGCAAGCGCGGGGTACGAGCAGTACTTC. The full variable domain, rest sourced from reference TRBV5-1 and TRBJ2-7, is KAGVTQTPRYLIKTRGQQVTLSCSPISGHRSVSWYQQTPGQGLQFLFEYFSETQRNKGNFPGRFSGRQFSNSRSEMNVSTLELGDSALYLCASSPASAGYEQYFGPGTRLTVT.

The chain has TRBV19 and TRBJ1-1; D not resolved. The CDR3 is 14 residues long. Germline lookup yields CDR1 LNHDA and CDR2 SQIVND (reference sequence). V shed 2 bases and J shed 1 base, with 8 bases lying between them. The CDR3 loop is CASSILKSNTEAFF. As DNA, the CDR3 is TGTGCCAGTAGTATACTCAAATCGAACACTGAAGCTTTCTTT.

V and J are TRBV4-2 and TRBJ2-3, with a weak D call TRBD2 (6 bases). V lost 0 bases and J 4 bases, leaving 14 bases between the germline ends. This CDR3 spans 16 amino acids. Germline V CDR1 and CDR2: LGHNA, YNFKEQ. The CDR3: CASSQDPALAADTQYF. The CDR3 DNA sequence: TGTGCCAGCAGCCAAGATCCAGCCTTAGCGGCAGATACGCAGTATTTT.

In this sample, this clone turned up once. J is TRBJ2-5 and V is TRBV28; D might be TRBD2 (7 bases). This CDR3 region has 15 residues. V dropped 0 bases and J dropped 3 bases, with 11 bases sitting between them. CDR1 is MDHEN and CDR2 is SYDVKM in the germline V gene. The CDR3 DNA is TGTGCCAGCAGTTTATGGGACAGCGGGAAAGAGACCCAGTACTTC. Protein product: CASSLWDSGKETQYF.

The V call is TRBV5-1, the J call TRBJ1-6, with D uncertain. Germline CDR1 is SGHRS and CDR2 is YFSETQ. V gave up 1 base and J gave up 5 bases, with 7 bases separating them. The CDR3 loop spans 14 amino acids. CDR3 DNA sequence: TGCGCCAGCAGCTTGAGTCAGAATAATTCACCCCTCCACTTT. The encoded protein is CASSLSQNNSPLHF.

CDR3 sequence reads: CASRSPGQGYGYTF. CDR3 DNA: TGTGCCAGCAGGTCACCGGGACAGGGGTATGGCTACACCTTC. The gene calls are TRBV6-5 and TRBJ1-2; 10 bases are a match to TRBD1. The CDR3 consists of 14 residues. Looked up from germline, CDR1 is MNHEY and CDR2 is SVGAGI. V dropped 6 bases and J dropped 5; count of bases not matched to a gene: 6.

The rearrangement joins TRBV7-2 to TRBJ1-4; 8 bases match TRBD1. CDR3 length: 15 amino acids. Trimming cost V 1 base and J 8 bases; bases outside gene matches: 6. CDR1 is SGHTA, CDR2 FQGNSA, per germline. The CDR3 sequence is CASSLVQGVWEKLFF. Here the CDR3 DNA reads TGTGCCAGCAGCTTAGTACAGGGGGTTTGGGAAAAACTGTTTTTT.

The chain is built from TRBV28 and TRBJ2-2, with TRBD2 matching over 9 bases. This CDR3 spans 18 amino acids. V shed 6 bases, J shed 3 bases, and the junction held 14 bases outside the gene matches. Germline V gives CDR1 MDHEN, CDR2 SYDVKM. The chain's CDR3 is CASSSGPELAGYTGELFF. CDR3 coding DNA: TGTGCCAGCAGCTCAGGGCCGGAGCTAGCGGGGTACACCGGGGAGCTGTTTTTT.

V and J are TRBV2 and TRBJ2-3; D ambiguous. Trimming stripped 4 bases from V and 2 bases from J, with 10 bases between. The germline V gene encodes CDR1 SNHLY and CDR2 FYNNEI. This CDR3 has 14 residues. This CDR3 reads CASSVFRPTDTQYF. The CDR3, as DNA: TGTGCCAGCAGTGTATTTCGGCCCACAGATACGCAGTATTTT.

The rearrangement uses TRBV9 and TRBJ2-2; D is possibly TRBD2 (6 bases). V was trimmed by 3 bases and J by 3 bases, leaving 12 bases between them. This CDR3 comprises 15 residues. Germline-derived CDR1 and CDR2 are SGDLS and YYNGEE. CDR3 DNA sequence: TGTGCCAGCAGCGGACGGACGGGGGACACCGGGGAGCTGTTTTTT. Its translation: CASSGRTGDTGELFF.

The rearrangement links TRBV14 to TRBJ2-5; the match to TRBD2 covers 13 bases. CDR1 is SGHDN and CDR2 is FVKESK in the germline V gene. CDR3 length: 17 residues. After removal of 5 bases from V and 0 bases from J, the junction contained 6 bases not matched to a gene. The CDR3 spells CASSSGTSGTYQETQYF. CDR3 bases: TGTGCCAGCAGCTCCGGGACTAGCGGGACGTACCAAGAGACCCAGTACTTC. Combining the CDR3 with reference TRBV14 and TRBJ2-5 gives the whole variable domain EAGVTQFPSHSVIEKGQTVTLRCDPISGHDNLYWYRRVMGKEIKFLLHFVKESKQDESGMPNNRFLAERTGGTYSTLKVQPAELEDSGVYFCASSSGTSGTYQETQYFGPGTRLLVL.

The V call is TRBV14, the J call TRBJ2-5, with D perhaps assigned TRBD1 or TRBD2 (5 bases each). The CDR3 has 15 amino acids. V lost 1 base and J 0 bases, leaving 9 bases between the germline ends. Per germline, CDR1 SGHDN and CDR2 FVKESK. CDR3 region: CASSQGWGNQETQYF. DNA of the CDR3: TGTGCCAGCAGCCAAGGTTGGGGGAACCAAGAGACCCAGTACTTC.

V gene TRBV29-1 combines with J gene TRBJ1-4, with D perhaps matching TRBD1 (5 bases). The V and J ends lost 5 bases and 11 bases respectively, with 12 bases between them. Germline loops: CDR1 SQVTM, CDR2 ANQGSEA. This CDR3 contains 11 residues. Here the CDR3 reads CSVWGDSKLFF. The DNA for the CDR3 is TGCAGCGTTTGGGGGGATAGTAAACTGTTTTTT.

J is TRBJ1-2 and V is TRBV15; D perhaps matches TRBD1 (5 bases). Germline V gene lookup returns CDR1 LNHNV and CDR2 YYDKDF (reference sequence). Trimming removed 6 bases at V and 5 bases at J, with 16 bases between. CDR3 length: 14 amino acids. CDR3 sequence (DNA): TGTGCCACCAGTAAAGGGGCCGGGGGTTATGGCTACACCTTC. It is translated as CATSKGAGGYGYTF.

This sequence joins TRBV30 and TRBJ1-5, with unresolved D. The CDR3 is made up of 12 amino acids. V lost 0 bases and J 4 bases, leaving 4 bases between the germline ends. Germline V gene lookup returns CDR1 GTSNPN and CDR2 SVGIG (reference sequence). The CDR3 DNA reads TGTGCCTGGAGTGTAGCAAATCAGCCCCAGCATTTT. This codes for CAWSVANQPQHF.

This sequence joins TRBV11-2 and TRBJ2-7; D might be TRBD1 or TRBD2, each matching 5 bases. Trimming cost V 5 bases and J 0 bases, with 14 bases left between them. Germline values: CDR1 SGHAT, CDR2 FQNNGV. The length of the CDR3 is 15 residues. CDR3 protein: CASSTGLPSSYEQYF. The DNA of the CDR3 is TGTGCCAGCAGCACAGGACTTCCTAGCTCCTACGAGCAGTACTTC.

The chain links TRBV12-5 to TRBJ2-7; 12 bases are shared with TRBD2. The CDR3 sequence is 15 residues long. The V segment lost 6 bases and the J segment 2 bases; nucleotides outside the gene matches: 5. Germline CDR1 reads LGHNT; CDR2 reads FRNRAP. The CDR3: CASGRTSGITYEQYF. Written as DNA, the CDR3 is TGTGCTAGTGGACGGACTAGCGGGATTACCTACGAGCAGTACTTC.

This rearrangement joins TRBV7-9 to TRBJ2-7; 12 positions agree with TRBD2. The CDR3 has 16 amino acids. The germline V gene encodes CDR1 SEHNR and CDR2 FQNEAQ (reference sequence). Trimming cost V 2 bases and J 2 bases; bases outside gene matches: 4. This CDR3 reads CASSLRLAGVPYEQYF. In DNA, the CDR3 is TGTGCCAGCAGCTTAAGACTAGCGGGAGTACCCTACGAGCAGTACTTC.

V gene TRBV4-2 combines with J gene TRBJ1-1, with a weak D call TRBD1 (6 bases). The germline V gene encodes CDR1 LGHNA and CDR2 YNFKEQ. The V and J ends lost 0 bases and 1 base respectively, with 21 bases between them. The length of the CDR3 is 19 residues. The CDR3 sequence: CASSQDGGGGRGPNTEAFF. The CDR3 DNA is TGTGCCAGCAGCCAAGATGGTGGCGGGGGCCGGGGTCCGAACACTGAAGCTTTCTTT.

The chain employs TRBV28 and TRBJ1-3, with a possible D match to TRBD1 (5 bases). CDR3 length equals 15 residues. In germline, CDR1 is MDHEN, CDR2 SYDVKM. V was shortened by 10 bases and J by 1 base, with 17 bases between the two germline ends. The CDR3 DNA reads TGTGCCATCCTAAGCAGTTGGGGGTCTGGAAACACCATATATTTT. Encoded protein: CAILSSWGSGNTIYF.

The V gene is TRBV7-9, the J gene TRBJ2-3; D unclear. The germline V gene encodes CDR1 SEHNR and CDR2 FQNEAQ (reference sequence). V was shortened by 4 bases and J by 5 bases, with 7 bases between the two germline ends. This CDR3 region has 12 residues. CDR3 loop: CASSSSEDTQYF. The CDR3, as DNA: TGTGCCAGCAGCTCCTCCGAAGATACGCAGTATTTT.

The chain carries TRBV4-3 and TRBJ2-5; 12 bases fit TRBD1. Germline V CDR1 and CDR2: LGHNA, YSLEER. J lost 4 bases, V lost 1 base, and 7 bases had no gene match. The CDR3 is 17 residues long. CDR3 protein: CASSQGDRGLLGETQYF. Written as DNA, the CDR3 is TGCGCCAGCAGCCAAGGGGACAGGGGGCTTCTTGGAGAGACCCAGTACTTC.

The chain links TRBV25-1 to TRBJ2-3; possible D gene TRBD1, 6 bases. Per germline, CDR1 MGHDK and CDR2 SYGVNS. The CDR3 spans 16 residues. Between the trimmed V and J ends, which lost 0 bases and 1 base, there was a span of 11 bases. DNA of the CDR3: TGTGCCAGCAGTGAATATAAGCCAGGGGGCACAGATACGCAGTATTTT. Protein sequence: CASSEYKPGGTDTQYF.

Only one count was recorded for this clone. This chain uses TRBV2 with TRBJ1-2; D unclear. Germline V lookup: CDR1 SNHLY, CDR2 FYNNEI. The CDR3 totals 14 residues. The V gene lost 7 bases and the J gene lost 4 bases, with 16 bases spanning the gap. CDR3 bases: TGTGCCAGCACGCCCACCCAGGAGCTCTATGGCTACACCTTC. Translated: CASTPTQELYGYTF.